Each of the 31 T cell receptor beta chains below was sequenced from the same sample in a study of CD8 T cells in Susac syndrome. The RNA, about 0.45 to 1 ug, was put through reverse transcription using random hexamers. TCRdb fed the immunoSEQ multiplex PCR reads into MiXCR, producing one record per CDR3 protein. The sample has some 150,000 distinct CDR3 sequences, over 85% seen once; the top ten hold roughly 0.2%. Material: CD8+ T cells from PBMCs. These receptors all stem from a human donor with multiple sclerosis.

The chain recombines TRBV11-2 with TRBJ2-1; no reliable D call. The ends were cut back, 7 bases at V and 1 base at J, with 17 bases in the middle. CDR1 is SGHAT and CDR2 is FQNNGV in the germline V gene. CDR3 size: 16 residues. CDR3 sequence: CASKPGPTGSYNEQFF. CDR3 DNA: TGTGCCAGCAAACCGGGCCCCACCGGGTCCTACAATGAGCAGTTCTTC. The full variable domain, rest sourced from reference TRBV11-2 and TRBJ2-1, is EAGVAQSPRYKIIEKRQSVAFWCNPISGHATLYWYQQILGQGPKLLIQFQNNGVVDDSQLPKDRFSAERLKGVDSTLKIQPAKLEDSAVYLCASKPGPTGSYNEQFFGPGTRLTVL.

J is TRBJ2-7 and V is TRBV27; unclear D gene. Germline CDR1 reads MNHEY; CDR2 reads SMNVEV (reference sequence). Trimming removed 6 bases at V and 0 bases at J, with 12 bases between. The CDR3 has 14 amino acids. The CDR3 coding sequence is TGTGCCAGCAGCCTTGGGCCCGGCTCCTACGAGCAGTACTTC. This encodes CASSLGPGSYEQYF.

The chain employs TRBV3-1 and TRBJ2-7; D might be TRBD2 (5 bases). The CDR3 extends over 15 amino acids. Trimming stripped 3 bases from V and 3 bases from J, with 15 bases between. The germline CDR1 and CDR2 sequences are LGHDT and YNNKEL (reference sequence). CDR3 in DNA: TGTGCCAGCAGCCATGCCCAGTCGGGGATCTACGAGCAGTACTTC. Amino acids: CASSHAQSGIYEQYF.

This chain links TRBV20-1 with TRBJ1-2; a weak D match, TRBD1 (6 bases). V was clipped by 4 bases and J by 1 base, with 10 bases between them. The CDR3 consists of 13 residues. Per germline, CDR1 DFQATT and CDR2 SNEGSKA (reference sequence). CDR3 DNA: TGCAGTGCTAATGACAGGATTAACTATGGCTACACCTTC. This codes for CSANDRINYGYTF.

The gene calls are TRBV10-3 and TRBJ1-5, with D possibly TRBD1 on 5 matching bases. The ends were cut back, 2 bases at V and 2 bases at J, with 7 bases in the middle. The CDR3 is made up of 14 amino acids. CDR1 and CDR2 from the germline V gene are ENHRY and SYGVKD. DNA of the CDR3: TGTGCCATCAGTGAGGGGGCTCGCAATCAGCCCCAGCATTTT. This sequence encodes CAISEGARNQPQHF.

The chain couples TRBV6-4 to TRBJ2-7, with 12 nucleotides matching TRBD1. V was clipped by 6 bases and J by 2 bases; unmatched bases: 5. The CDR3 is 15 amino acids. Germline V gives CDR1 MRHNA, CDR2 SNTAGT. This CDR3 is CASRERDRGPYEQYF. Here the CDR3 DNA reads TGTGCCAGCAGAGAACGGGACAGGGGGCCCTACGAGCAGTACTTC.

The chain couples TRBV29-1 to TRBJ1-2; 8 bases fit TRBD1. V trimming: 6 bases; J trimming: 2 bases; junction bases outside the gene matches: 11. The CDR3 is made up of 15 amino acids. From germline, CDR1 is SQVTM and CDR2 ANQGSEA. The CDR3 bases are TGCAGCGTCCCCACCCGGGACAGGCAGAACTATGGCTACACCTTC. Its protein is CSVPTRDRQNYGYTF.

V usage is TRBV7-9 and J usage is TRBJ1-2, with TRBD1 as a possible D gene (5 bases). The germline V gene encodes CDR1 SEHNR and CDR2 FQNEAQ (reference sequence). The V end was cut by 1 base, the J end by 8 bases, with 14 bases between. This CDR3 is 14 amino acids long. The CDR3 loop reads CASSLDRMRSGYTF. CDR3 DNA sequence: TGTGCCAGCAGCTTAGACAGGATGAGGTCGGGCTACACCTTC. Full variable domain (missing parts from reference TRBV7-9 and TRBJ1-2): DTGVSQNPRHKITKRGQNVTFRCDPISEHNRLYWYRQTLGQGPEFLTYFQNEAQLEKSRLLSDRFSAERPKGSFSTLEIQRTEQGDSAMYLCASSLDRMRSGYTFGSGTRLTVV.

This clonotype was picked up one time. The chain uses TRBV30 and TRBJ2-1; D is tentatively TRBD1 or TRBD2 (5 bases each). The CDR3 is made up of 14 amino acids. Germline CDR1 GTSNPN, CDR2 SVGIG (reference sequence). V lost 3 bases and J 4 bases, leaving 13 bases between the germline ends. The CDR3 DNA sequence: TGTGCCTGGAGGACCCCGGGACCATACAATGAGCAGTTCTTC. It yields the protein CAWRTPGPYNEQFF. The full variable domain, its missing parts supplied by reference TRBV30 and TRBJ2-1, is SQTIHQWPATLVQPVGSPLSLECTVEGTSNPNLYWYRQAAGRGLQLLFYSVGIGQISSEVPQNLSASRPQDRQFILSSKKLLLSDSGFYLCAWRTPGPYNEQFFGPGTRLTVL.

J is TRBJ2-2 and V is TRBV13; the D gene is possibly TRBD1 (5 bases). Germline loops: CDR1 PRHDT, CDR2 FYEKMQ (reference sequence). The CDR3 is 18 amino acids. Trimming stripped 4 bases from V and 4 bases from J, with 22 bases between. The CDR3 region has the DNA TGTGCCAGCAGCTCTACAACAGGAGAATATTCTACCACCGGGGAGCTGTTTTTT. Residues: CASSSTTGEYSTTGELFF.

This chain joins TRBV7-8 and TRBJ2-7, with TRBD1 as a possible D gene (6 bases). Per germline, CDR1 SGHVS and CDR2 FQNEAQ. The CDR3 sequence is 14 residues long. Trimming took off 4 bases at V and 2 bases at J, with 12 bases between the two ends. CDR3 sequence: CASSSIQGPYEQYF. The CDR3 DNA reads as TGTGCCAGCAGCTCGATACAGGGCCCCTACGAGCAGTACTTC.

V is TRBV5-1 and J is TRBJ2-7; D may be TRBD1 or TRBD2 (5 bases each). The CDR3 consists of 15 residues. Trimming took 1 base from V and 2 from J, leaving 13 bases between them. Germline loops: CDR1 SGHRS, CDR2 YFSETQ. Written as DNA, the CDR3 is TGCGCCAGCAGCTTGTCCTTCGGGGCGGCCTACGAGCAGTACTTC. This codes for CASSLSFGAAYEQYF.

The chain joins TRBV23-1 to TRBJ1-2, with no clear D. TRBV23-1 is identified as an open reading frame with a role that is uncertain. The CDR3 has 14 amino acids. Trimming took 5 bases from V and 0 from J, leaving 10 bases between them. CDR3 nucleotides: TGCGCCAGCAGTTTACCCACTACTAACTATGGCTACACCTTC. Protein sequence: CASSLPTTNYGYTF.

The rearrangement joins TRBV30 to TRBJ2-5; D uncertain. Deletions cut 3 bases from V and 3 bases from J, with 8 bases between. CDR1 is GTSNPN, CDR2 SVGIG, per germline (reference sequence). This CDR3 has 12 amino acids. The CDR3 is CAWRYEEETQYF. For the CDR3, the DNA is TGTGCCTGGAGGTACGAAGAAGAGACCCAGTACTTC. Based on the CDR3 plus reference TRBV30 and TRBJ2-5, the full variable domain is SQTIHQWPATLVQPVGSPLSLECTVEGTSNPNLYWYRQAAGRGLQLLFYSVGIGQISSEVPQNLSASRPQDRQFILSSKKLLLSDSGFYLCAWRYEEETQYFGPGTRLLVL.

V is TRBV2 and J is TRBJ2-1; 8 positions agree with TRBD1. The germline gives CDR1 SNHLY, CDR2 FYNNEI. This CDR3 comprises 15 residues. The V and J ends lost 7 bases and 5 bases, in that order; junction bases with no gene match: 10. The CDR3 loop is CASMPSGQAHNEQFF. Here the CDR3 DNA reads TGTGCCAGCATGCCCTCGGGACAGGCGCACAATGAGCAGTTCTTC. The whole variable domain, remainder taken from reference TRBV2 and TRBJ2-1, is EPEVTQTPSHQVTQMGQEVILRCVPISNHLYFYWYRQILGQKVEFLVSFYNNEISEKSEIFDDQFSVERPDGSNFTLKIRSTKLEDSAMYFCASMPSGQAHNEQFFGPGTRLTVL.

The V gene is TRBV20-1, the J gene TRBJ1-6; 8 bases fit TRBD1. The CDR3 spans 15 residues. V dropped 6 bases and J dropped 8; count of bases not matched to a gene: 12. Germline assignment: CDR1 DFQATT and CDR2 SNEGSKA (reference sequence). Written as DNA, the CDR3 is TGCAGTGCCCGGACAGGGAGAGGGTGGGATTCACCCCTCCACTTT. Translated: CSARTGRGWDSPLHF.

The genes are TRBV25-1 and TRBJ1-4; TRBD1 aligns across 7 bases. The CDR3 length is 15 residues. V shed 5 bases, J shed 4 bases, and the junction held 7 bases outside the gene matches. The germline V gene has CDR1 MGHDK and CDR2 SYGVNS. The CDR3 protein is CASSIPGQRNEKLFF. DNA for the CDR3: TGTGCCAGCAGTATACCGGGACAGCGTAATGAAAAACTGTTTTTT.

The J gene is TRBJ1-5, the V gene TRBV20-1, with 8 bases identical to TRBD1. Germline V gene sequence: CDR1 DFQATT, CDR2 SNEGSKA (reference sequence). The CDR3 has 15 residues. Germline trimming cut 0 bases from V and 3 bases from J; bases unmatched to any gene: 4. CDR3 in amino acids: CSAREGQGDNQPQHF. CDR3 in DNA: TGCAGTGCTAGAGAAGGACAGGGTGACAATCAGCCCCAGCATTTT.

V is TRBV13 and J is TRBJ2-7; D is perhaps TRBD1 (6 bases). Germline V gene sequence: CDR1 PRHDT, CDR2 FYEKMQ (reference sequence). V was cut by 5 bases and J by 3 bases, with 11 bases left in between. The CDR3 is made up of 13 amino acids. Here the CDR3 reads CASSVGQRYEQYF. The CDR3 DNA reads as TGTGCCAGCAGCGTCGGACAGCGCTACGAGCAGTACTTC.

The J gene is TRBJ2-1, the V gene TRBV6-5; D possibly corresponds to TRBD1 (6 bases). Germline values: CDR1 MNHEY, CDR2 SVGAGI. The CDR3 is made up of 14 amino acids. V was shortened by 0 bases and J by 7 bases, with 10 bases between the two germline ends. CDR3 nucleotides: TGTGCCAGCAGTTACTCTGGGCAGGGGAATGAGCAGTTCTTC. It is translated as CASSYSGQGNEQFF.

As DNA, the CDR3 is TGTGCCAGCAGCTTAGATACCACAGGGGAGAATAATGAAGCTTTCTTT. Its translation is CASSLDTTGENNEAFF. The chain joins TRBV11-2 to TRBJ1-1, with TRBD1 matching 7 bases. V trimming: 0 bases; J trimming: 7 bases; junction bases outside the gene matches: 11. The germline V gene encodes CDR1 SGHAT and CDR2 FQNNGV. The CDR3 consists of 16 residues.

The chain employs TRBV20-1 and TRBJ1-1; 9 bases fit TRBD1. V was clipped by 5 bases and J by 0 bases; unmatched bases: 4. There are 14 residues in the CDR3. Germline loops: CDR1 DFQATT, CDR2 SNEGSKA (reference sequence). CDR3 in DNA: TGCAGTGCTCGGGACAGGGCCATGAACACTGAAGCTTTCTTT. It yields the protein CSARDRAMNTEAFF.

The chain employs TRBV9 and TRBJ2-7, with D possibly called TRBD1 or TRBD2 (5 bases each). V was trimmed by 3 bases and J by 2 bases, leaving 12 bases between them. The CDR3 totals 14 residues. Germline-derived CDR1 and CDR2 are SGDLS and YYNGEE. The CDR3: CASSAYGDPYEQYF. The DNA of the CDR3 is TGTGCCAGCAGCGCCTACGGGGACCCCTACGAGCAGTACTTC.

This chain connects TRBV7-9 to TRBJ2-7; 7 bases align to TRBD2. Germline assignment: CDR1 SEHNR and CDR2 FQNEAQ (reference sequence). Trimming at V came to 4 bases and at J to 3 bases, leaving 3 bases not matched to a gene. The CDR3 has 13 residues. The DNA for the CDR3 is TGTGCCAGCAGCTCCCGGGAGGACTACGAGCAGTACTTC. Amino acid sequence: CASSSREDYEQYF.

The V call is TRBV7-9, the J call TRBJ1-5; 7 nucleotides line up with TRBD1. With 6 bases clipped from V and 2 bases from J, the junction kept 4 bases outside the gene matches. CDR1 and CDR2 (germline): SEHNR, FQNEAQ (reference sequence). The CDR3 has 14 residues. The CDR3 coding sequence is TGTGCCAGCAGTCCTGGACAGGGCAATCAGCCCCAGCATTTT. This gives the protein CASSPGQGNQPQHF.

The chain joins TRBV27 to TRBJ2-3; D is possibly TRBD2 (5 bases). Germline assignment: CDR1 MNHEY and CDR2 SMNVEV (reference sequence). Trimming removed 1 base from V and 6 bases from J, with 11 bases in between. CDR3 length equals 14 residues. The CDR3 DNA follows: TGTGCCAGCAGTTTATGGCGGGCTGGGGATACGCAGTATTTT. This translates into CASSLWRAGDTQYF.

The CDR3 nucleotides read TGTGCCACCAGCAGGGGGGACTCTGGGGCCAACGTCCTGACTTTC. It codes for CATSRGDSGANVLTF. The J gene is TRBJ2-6, the V gene TRBV15, with D possibly called TRBD1 or TRBD2 (5 bases each). From germline, CDR1 is LNHNV and CDR2 YYDKDF (reference sequence). Trimming cost V 3 bases and J 0 bases, with 6 bases left between them. CDR3 size: 15 residues.

This chain uses TRBV13 with TRBJ1-2; no definite D call. There are 17 residues in the CDR3. Germline V gives CDR1 PRHDT, CDR2 FYEKMQ (reference sequence). Trimming shortened V by 5 bases and J by 4 bases, and 23 bases separated the two germline ends. The CDR3 spells CASSPQRQSFSTYGYTF. The CDR3 bases are TGTGCCAGCAGCCCTCAGAGACAATCCTTCTCAACCTATGGCTACACCTTC.

This chain links TRBV9 with TRBJ2-5, with D possibly matching TRBD2 (7 bases). V lost 4 bases and J lost 1, with 20 bases in between. The CDR3 spans 17 residues. Germline V gives CDR1 SGDLS, CDR2 YYNGEE. Written as DNA, the CDR3 is TGTGCCAGCAGCCCGTGGTCTGGCGGGGGCGGCCAAGAGACCCAGTACTTC. This encodes CASSPWSGGGGQETQYF.

The chain has TRBV29-1 and TRBJ1-2; no clear D gene. This CDR3 has 11 residues. Trimming left V 2 bases short and J 8 bases short, with 9 bases between. CDR1 SQVTM and CDR2 ANQGSEA come from the germline V gene. The CDR3 spells CSVESRQGYTF. CDR3 bases: TGCAGCGTTGAATCCCGACAAGGCTACACCTTC.

This chain connects TRBV29-1 to TRBJ2-5, with D possibly being TRBD2 (5 bases). Trimming took 0 bases from V and 4 from J, leaving 21 bases between them. Germline V CDR1 and CDR2: SQVTM, ANQGSEA. The CDR3 is 17 residues long. The CDR3 loop is CSVEDIYRGGVVETQYF. In DNA, the CDR3 is TGCAGCGTTGAAGATATTTACCGGGGTGGTGTAGTAGAGACCCAGTACTTC.